The source of this T cell receptor (beta chain) is a study of T cell responses to AZD1222 COVID-19 vaccine. Study outcomes and limitations: Mostly white British, mostly female donors; authors suggested clonal diversity may be underestimated. Regions 160-218 and 743-854 dominated among vaccine-associated CD4 TCRs spanning spike.

Trimming shortened V by 4 bases and J by 3 bases, and 9 bases separated the two germline ends. The CDR3 sequence is 13 residues long. CDR1 is SGHRS and CDR2 is YFSETQ in the germline V gene. TCRdb keeps only in-frame clones here, not all; method: immunoSEQ multiplex PCR. The sample lists more than 95,000 clones, about 86% occurring once. As to this clone: Its cognate antigen is unknown.

The chain employs TRBV5-1 and TRBJ2-3; D uncertain. The material sequenced was peripheral blood, taken 28 days after the second AZD1222 dose. This clonotype was obtained from an adult who received the AZD1222 COVID-19 vaccine. The CDR3 loop reads CASSVGGTDTQYF. DNA of the CDR3: TGCGCCAGCAGCGTTGGTGGAACAGATACGCAGTATTTT.